This section outlines one TCR beta chain sequence together with its context. In unsorted samples, genomic DNA was obtained using 100 million or so PBMCs. Genomic DNA from each subset was divided evenly over several immunoSEQ plates. Unsorted PBMC replicate PCRs drew on roughly 290 ng DNA, representing some 32,000 T cell genomes. The table came from immunoSEQ multiplex PCR; TCRdb's copy has only in-frame clones and leaves some out. The repertoire holds about half a million clones, with 70% to 80% as singletons. The entry originates in a study of shared clonotypes between healthy human individuals. The sequenced material came from PBMCs. This TCR was recovered from a woman aged 40 to 50 in good health. Some clones in this sample may be carry-over from other donors' samples.

The CDR3 sequence is CASSSRLAGGRNIQYF. CDR3 nucleotides: TGTGCCAGCAGCTCCCGACTAGCGGGAGGACGTAACATTCAGTACTTC. The chain employs TRBV7-8 and TRBJ2-4; TRBD2 agrees at 13 bases. Germline V gene lookup returns CDR1 SGHVS and CDR2 FQNEAQ. The CDR3 runs to 16 residues. V shed 4 bases and J 7 bases; nucleotides not matched to a gene: 7.